Detailed here is one T cell receptor beta chain. This table comes from immunoSEQ multiplex PCR, and its TCRdb copy is limited to in-frame clones, with some not included. The sample gives over 75,000 clones, about 89% of which show up once; roughly 2.5% is in the top ten. The data are from a study of T cell responses to AZD1222 COVID-19 vaccine. The overall study: Second-dose intervals of approximately 4 or approximately 12 weeks were pooled.

V lost 4 bases and J lost 1, with 8 bases in between. CDR1 is SEHNR, CDR2 FQNEAQ, per germline (reference sequence). This CDR3 has 15 residues. Sequenced material: peripheral blood, taken on day 0 of AZD1222 vaccination. The genes are TRBV7-9 and TRBJ2-6; D remains unclear. This clonotype originated in an adult in good health. The CDR3 coding sequence is TGTGCCAGCAGCTCCTGGGTTTCTGGGGCCAACGTCCTGACTTTC. Translated, it gives CASSSWVSGANVLTF.